This TCR beta chain was captured in a study of blood T cell repertoires in COVID-19 (TCRdb year 2020). Background for the entire study: Samples from collaborators originated in the United States, Italy and Spain and spanned both the acute and convalescent phases of COVID-19. The prospective study material was composed of cDNA or gDNA derived from T cells, B-cell-depleted T cells, or PBMCs. The repertoires were released in a freely available public database meant as a resource for research on the immune response to SARS-CoV-2. Samples came from the ongoing ImmuneRACE study (first 160 participants) plus 1,254 subjects from 6 global collaborators. Deeply sampled blood TCRbeta repertoires from subjects exposed to, actively infected with, or recovered from COVID-19 were included in the dataset. Where HLA class I and class II types were available, the types were taken from metadata supplied by the sample provider, not from assay-based typing. The sample metadata nearly always contained a de-identified subject ID, COVID-19 status, age in years and sex. Summary of the overall study and its limitations: How much clinical and demographic metadata was included differed by source and by participant, and the metadata was provided uncurated.

The germline V gene specifies MGHDK as CDR1 and SYGVNS as CDR2. V was cut back by 6 bases and J by 13 bases, leaving a gap of 16 bases between them. The CDR3 goes from the cysteine to the phenylalanine over 13 residues. The kept DNA is CDR3 alone, 39 bases in frame from the first base. Whole blood was collected in K2EDTA tubes by collaborating institutions according to the institutions' own protocols. Collaborator samples were shipped for TCRbeta analysis as frozen whole blood, isolated PBMCs, or DNA extracted from either sample type. TCRbeta CDR3 regions were amplified from genomic DNA using the immunoSEQ Assay, a bias-controlled multiplex PCR. As for the authors' bioinformatics: The number of nucleated cells in each sample was estimated by amplification of reference gene primers within the assay. To quantify the absolute abundance of each unique TCRbeta CDR3 rearrangement, sequence reads were collapsed and filtered. Productive Simpson clonality was computed per sample as the square root of Simpson's diversity index over productive rearrangements. In TCRdb, the immuneACCESS table is reduced to in-frame sequences with V and J assigned. These tables do not hold every clone; where another copy was compared, an unresolved V gene accounts for under half, and the others remain unexplained. For V, J and clone size, that table is used; D and trimming come from the DNA. For this sample there are about 150,000 clones; approximately 92% appear just once. Clones ranked in the top ten supply about 15% of the sample.

As concerns this clone: This clone's antigen is unknown. Base-call qualities are not available, and no considerably larger clone is one nucleotide away.

This receptor chain uses TRBV25-1 and TRBJ1-6; tentative D gene TRBD1, with 5 bases matching. This sequence originates from a woman aged 40 to 49 with acute or convalescent COVID-19. Material: peripheral blood. The sequenced DNA: TGTGCCAGCAGCGATGGGACTTACCTTCCCCTCCACTTT. Its amino acids are CASSDGTYLPLHF.